The sample holds one count of the clone carrying this T cell receptor (beta chain). What it binds is not known. Per the germline V gene, CDR1 is SGHVS and CDR2 is FQNEAQ. Trimming pared 3 bases from V and 2 bases from J, leaving 16 bases between. This CDR3 region has 17 residues. The time point here: week 3, after first cycle of checkpoint inhibitor. Blood was drawn before treatment and at week 3 after checkpoint blockade. No patient had earlier systemic cancer treatment, concurrent immunosuppressants, or another active cancer. The sample is drawn from a study of blood T cell dynamics during melanoma immunotherapy. Regarding the study as a whole: Disease-control patients' PBMC repertoires became either more clonal or more diverse at W3.

The protocol was immunoSEQ multiplex PCR, while the TCRdb copy is restricted to in-frame clones and leaves out a portion. Counted here are some 13,000 clones, roughly 85% occurring once; the ten biggest clones make up more than 5%. The rearrangement links TRBV7-8 to TRBJ1-4; possible D gene TRBD1, 5 bases. The TCR was taken from a human donor with melanoma. The specimen comprised blood, sampled from a patient treated with checkpoint blockade. The CDR3 loop is CASSFGPGQATNEKLFF. CDR3 DNA sequence: TGTGCCAGCAGCTTCGGCCCGGGGCAGGCGACTAATGAAAAACTGTTTTTT.